These T cell receptor beta chains were read from a single sample in a study of blood T cell repertoires in COVID-19. Sequencing was performed with immunoSEQ multiplex PCR; in TCRdb, only in-frame clones are kept and a portion is missing. This sample has some 48,000 clones, with around 90% found just once. The specimen sequenced was peripheral blood. Every receptor here comes from a human donor in a cohort sampled during active COVID-19. CDR3s include the opening cysteine and the closing phenylalanine or tryptophan. A D gene is named only where the DNA matches it firmly. Part of the rows lack a size; the others show once, few, many or a class for expanded clones.

D	size	V	J	CDR3	DNA
-	-	TRBV2	TRBJ2-3	CASADTPKGADTQYF	TGTGCCAGCGCGGACACCCCGAAAGGGGCAGATACGCAGTATTTT
-	-	TRBV7-3	TRBJ1-1	CASSSQGTTEAFF	TGTGCCAGCAGCTCGCAGGGTACCACTGAAGCTTTCTTT
-	-	TRBV4-3	TRBJ2-7	CASSQGGSGWDEQYF	TGCGCCAGCAGCCAAGGTGGCTCGGGTTGGGACGAGCAGTACTTC
TRBD2	-	TRBV7-2	TRBJ2-5	CASSLDRGGYRETQYF	TGTGCCAGCAGCTTAGATCGGGGGGGGTATCGAGAGACCCAGTACTTC
-	-	TRBV28	TRBJ2-3	CASSSPPLPTDTQYF	TGTGCCAGCAGCTCTCCCCCTCTTCCCACAGATACGCAGTATTTT
-	few	TRBV6-6	TRBJ2-7	CASSYPQDGSRDEQYF	TGTGCCAGCAGTTACCCGCAGGACGGTTCGAGGGACGAGCAGTACTTC
TRBD2	-	TRBV19	TRBJ2-1	CASSNAGTSGRNEQFF	TGTGCCAGTAGTAACGCTGGGACTAGCGGGAGGAATGAGCAGTTCTTC
TRBD1	-	TRBV27	TRBJ1-6	CASRSPARDRGNSPLHF	TGTGCCAGCCGATCCCCGGCGAGGGACAGGGGAAATTCACCCCTCCACTTT
TRBD2	-	TRBV6-5	TRBJ2-5	CASSYPSAGGETQYF	TGTGCCAGCAGTTACCCATCAGCGGGGGGGGAGACCCAGTACTTC
TRBD1	-	TRBV5-1	TRBJ2-1	CASSTSGQNNEQFF	TGCGCCAGCAGCACGTCGGGACAGAACAATGAGCAGTTCTTC
-	once	TRBV6-6	TRBJ1-1	CASSRLGGGTEAFF	TGTGCCAGCAGTCGCCTTGGGGGAGGGACTGAAGCTTTCTTT
-	-	TRBV5-3	TRBJ1-2	CARSRNTGTNYGYTF	TGTGCCAGAAGCCGAAATACAGGGACTAACTATGGCTACACCTTC
TRBD1	-	TRBV18	TRBJ1-1	CASSPWTGGEGEAFF	TGTGCCAGCTCACCCTGGACAGGGGGCGAAGGGGAAGCTTTCTTT
TRBD2	-	TRBV10-1	TRBJ2-1	CASLGLVSNEQFF	TGCGCCAGCCTGGGACTAGTGAGCAATGAGCAGTTCTTC
-	-	TRBV11-2	TRBJ2-5	CASSYGSGETQYF	TGTGCCAGCAGCTACGGGTCAGGGGAGACCCAGTACTTC
-	once	TRBV5-1	TRBJ1-1	CASSFVFAQGQNTEAFF	TGCGCCAGCAGTTTTGTCTTCGCCCAGGGACAGAACACTGAAGCTTTCTTT
-	once	TRBV15	TRBJ1-2	CATSKGWRYGYTF	TGTGCCACCAGCAAGGGGTGGAGATATGGCTACACCTTC
TRBD2	few	TRBV28	TRBJ2-7	CASNLAAIDEQYF	TGTGCCAGCAACCTAGCGGCCATCGACGAGCAGTACTTC
-	-	TRBV18	TRBJ2-1	CASSPLSGTHNEQFF	TGTGCCAGCTCACCACTTAGCGGTACCCACAATGAGCAGTTCTTC
-	once	TRBV27	TRBJ1-6	CASSLSDNSPLHF	TGTGCCAGCAGTCTGAGCGATAATTCACCCCTCCACTTT
-	-	TRBV12-3/TRBV12-4	TRBJ2-1	CASTLLREQFF	TGTGCCAGCACCCTCCTGCGGGAGCAGTTCTTC
TRBD1	once	TRBV15	TRBJ2-3	CATSRLGGTGIADTQYF	TGTGCCACCAGCAGATTGGGCGGGACAGGTATTGCAGATACGCAGTATTTT
TRBD2	-	TRBV18	TRBJ2-3	CASSPPAGASTDTQYF	TGTGCCAGCTCACCCCCGGCGGGAGCCAGCACAGATACGCAGTATTTT
TRBD2	-	TRBV6-5	TRBJ2-3	CASSTSGMSTDTQYF	TGTGCCAGCTCCACTAGCGGGATGAGCACAGATACGCAGTATTTT
TRBD1	-	TRBV6-5	TRBJ1-1	CASSYTGQGAEAFF	TGTGCCAGCAGTTACACGGGACAGGGCGCTGAAGCTTTCTTT
-	-	TRBV6-5	TRBJ2-5	CASRGGRLPQETQYF	TGTGCCAGCAGAGGAGGTCGACTACCCCAAGAGACCCAGTACTTC
-	-	TRBV7-9	TRBJ1-4	CASSLAGGGLGEKLFF	TGTGCCAGCAGCTTAGCCGGTGGGGGGTTAGGCGAAAAACTGTTTTTT
TRBD2	-	TRBV2	TRBJ2-5	CASSGLAGVRETQYF	TGTGCCAGCAGTGGTCTAGCGGGGGTCAGGGAGACCCAGTACTTC
TRBD2	-	TRBV2	TRBJ2-7	CASSEGVLAGLYEQYF	TGTGCCAGCAGTGAAGGCGTACTAGCGGGGTTGTACGAGCAGTACTTC